This record concerns one T cell receptor (beta chain) sequence. Four PCR rounds used nested alpha and beta constant region primers plus the SP2 primer. TCRdb reprocessed the 5' RACE reads via MiXCR and lists one record per CDR3 protein. The profile shows about 56,000 distinct CDR3 sequences, approximately 8% of them singletons. TCR cDNA received a 3' ligated oligonucleotide that carried a UMI. The data belong to a study of naive and memory T cell subsets. This clonotype was sampled from a female donor in good health.

The CDR3 is CASIRTGDYGYTF. CDR3 sequence (DNA): TGTGCCAGTATCCGAACAGGGGACTATGGCTACACCTTC. The gene calls are TRBV19 and TRBJ1-2, with TRBD1 identical over 7 bases. V lost 7 bases and J lost 3; bases outside the gene matches: 5. Per germline, CDR1 LNHDA and CDR2 SQIVND (reference sequence). This CDR3 has 13 amino acids.